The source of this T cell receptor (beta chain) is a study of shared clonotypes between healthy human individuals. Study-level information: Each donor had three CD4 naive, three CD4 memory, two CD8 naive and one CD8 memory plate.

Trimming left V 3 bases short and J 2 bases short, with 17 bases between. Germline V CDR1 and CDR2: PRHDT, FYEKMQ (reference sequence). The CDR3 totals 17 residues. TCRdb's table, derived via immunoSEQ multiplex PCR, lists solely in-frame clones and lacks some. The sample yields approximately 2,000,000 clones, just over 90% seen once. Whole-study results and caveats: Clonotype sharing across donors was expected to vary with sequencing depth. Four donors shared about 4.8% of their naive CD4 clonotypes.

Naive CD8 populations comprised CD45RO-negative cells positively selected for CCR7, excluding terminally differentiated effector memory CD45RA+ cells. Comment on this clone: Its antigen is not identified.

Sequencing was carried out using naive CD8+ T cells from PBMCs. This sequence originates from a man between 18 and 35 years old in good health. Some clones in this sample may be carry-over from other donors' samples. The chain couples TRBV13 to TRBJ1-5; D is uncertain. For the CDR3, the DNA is TGTGCCAGCAGCTTGCGCTCTCTAGGCCGTGGCAATCAGCCCCAGCATTTT. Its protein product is CASSLRSLGRGNQPQHF.